The 13 T cell receptor beta chains below come from one sample, sequenced in a study of blood T cell repertoires in COVID-19. Only in-frame clones appear in the TCRdb table, and some are missing; sequencing was by immunoSEQ multiplex PCR. The repertoire holds 400,000 to 450,000 clones, with roughly 87% as singletons. The sample consisted of PBMCs or T cells enriched from blood (not recorded which). These receptors originate from a man aged 18 to 30 who had recovered from COVID-19.

V usage is TRBV5-4 and J usage is TRBJ2-3, with TRBD2 identical over 7 bases. V shed 0 bases, J shed 6 bases, and the junction held 10 bases outside the gene matches. Germline V gives CDR1 SGHNT, CDR2 YYREEE (reference sequence). This CDR3 comprises 16 residues. In nucleotides, the CDR3 is TGTGCCAGCAGCTTGGGTCCGGGGGGAGTTGGGGATACGCAGTATTTT. This translates into CASSLGPGGVGDTQYF.

CDR3 nucleotide sequence: TGTGCCAGCAGCTTCTTAGCGGGGGGCAGGGATGAGCAGTTCTTC. Protein product: CASSFLAGGRDEQFF. The genes are TRBV5-6 and TRBJ2-1; 10 nucleotides agree with TRBD2. The CDR3 is 15 amino acids. Trimming at V came to 2 bases and at J to 8 bases, leaving 7 bases not matched to a gene. Germline CDR1 SGHDT, CDR2 YYEEEE.

V is TRBV6-5 and J is TRBJ1-2, with 8 bases aligning to TRBD1. The CDR3 consists of 13 residues. The germline CDR1 and CDR2 sequences are MNHEY and SVGAGI. V gave up 6 bases and J gave up 5 bases; unmatched junction bases: 5. The CDR3 DNA reads as TGTGCCAGCAGCCAGGGGGCGAGGTATGGCTACACCTTC. Its translation is CASSQGARYGYTF.

The table lists this clone with a few counts. This rearrangement joins TRBV2 to TRBJ2-1, with 7 bases fitting TRBD2. The CDR3 runs 13 residues. Germline CDR1 SNHLY, CDR2 FYNNEI. V shed 4 bases, J shed 6 bases, and the junction held 3 bases outside the gene matches. Written as DNA, the CDR3 is TGTGCCAGCAGTGGCGGGGGTTCCAATGAGCAGTTCTTC. Translating it yields CASSGGGSNEQFF.

The chain uses TRBV27 and TRBJ2-2, with TRBD2 identical over 9 bases. Trimming cost V 4 bases and J 7 bases; bases outside gene matches: 7. There are 15 residues in the CDR3. CDR1 is MNHEY and CDR2 is SMNVEV in the germline V gene (reference sequence). The CDR3 loop reads CASSYLLAGLGELFF. DNA of the CDR3: TGTGCCAGCAGTTATCTGCTAGCGGGGCTCGGGGAGCTGTTTTTT.

This clone appeared once. The chain uses TRBV7-9 and TRBJ2-1; weak D call: TRBD1 (5 bases). This CDR3 spans 14 amino acids. From germline, CDR1 is SEHNR and CDR2 FQNEAQ (reference sequence). Trimming took off 0 bases at V and 6 bases at J, with 9 bases between the two ends. CDR3 in DNA: TGTGCCAGCAGCTTAGCCTCAGGGTCCAATGAGCAGTTCTTC. Its protein is CASSLASGSNEQFF.

This clone was counted only a few times. The chain recombines TRBV5-6 with TRBJ2-7; TRBD1 matches 9 bases. The V segment lost 4 bases and the J segment 4 bases; nucleotides outside the gene matches: 6. The CDR3 has 14 amino acids. Germline V gene sequence: CDR1 SGHDT, CDR2 YYEEEE. For the CDR3, the DNA is TGTGCCAGCAGCCTGGGACAGGGACCATACGAGCAGTACTTC. The encoded protein is CASSLGQGPYEQYF.

This sequence joins TRBV5-5 and TRBJ1-2, with D maybe TRBD1 (6 bases). The germline CDR1 and CDR2 sequences are SGHKS and YYEKEE (reference sequence). V was trimmed by 0 bases and J by 7 bases, leaving 22 bases between them. CDR3 length: 17 amino acids. The CDR3 here is CASSLVAQGHASGGYTF. CDR3 nucleotide sequence: TGTGCCAGCAGCTTGGTCGCTCAGGGACATGCTTCTGGTGGCTACACCTTC.

The chain uses TRBV14 and TRBJ2-7; TRBD2 is a possible D gene (6 bases). The CDR3 is 16 residues long. Per the germline V gene, CDR1 is SGHDN and CDR2 is FVKESK. V was trimmed by 1 base and J by 6 bases, leaving 19 bases between them. CDR3 DNA sequence: TGTGCCAGCAGCCAAGTCGGAGGGGCCACCTACGGCGAGCAGTACTTC. Protein product: CASSQVGGATYGEQYF.

In nucleotides, the CDR3 is TGTGCCAGCACGACTAGCGGGAGGAGCCATGAGCAGTTCTTC. This gives the protein CASTTSGRSHEQFF. The chain couples TRBV13 to TRBJ2-1; 13 nucleotides align to TRBD2. This CDR3 region has 14 residues. The ends lost 7 bases at V and 8 bases at J; junction bases unmatched: 5. The germline V gene encodes CDR1 PRHDT and CDR2 FYEKMQ (reference sequence). Supplemented by reference TRBV13 and TRBJ2-1, the full variable domain reads AAGVIQSPRHLIKEKRETATLKCYPIPRHDTVYWYQQGPGQDPQFLISFYEKMQSDKGSIPDRFSAQQFSDYHSELNMSSLELGDSALYFCASTTSGRSHEQFFGPGTRLTVL.

This clone appeared once. V and J are TRBV30 and TRBJ2-2; D is perhaps TRBD2 (6 bases). The V end was cut by 5 bases, the J end by 3 bases, with 13 bases between. The CDR3 has 14 residues. Germline-derived CDR1 and CDR2 are GTSNPN and SVGIG (reference sequence). The CDR3 sequence is CAWESGGDTGELFF. CDR3 coding DNA: TGTGCCTGGGAATCCGGGGGAGACACCGGGGAGCTGTTTTTT.

This clone appeared once. CDR3 amino acids: CATSDSGQGYEQYF. The DNA of the CDR3 is TGTGCCACCAGTGATTCTGGACAGGGGTACGAGCAGTACTTC. This sequence joins TRBV24-1 and TRBJ2-7; 9 nucleotides line up with TRBD1. Losses at the gene ends were 2 bases for V and 4 bases for J; bases not matched to a gene: 2. CDR3 size: 14 residues. CDR1 KGHDR and CDR2 SFDVKD come from the germline V gene.

CDR3 DNA sequence: TGCGCCAGCAGCCAAGATGAGGCTCAGCCCCAGCATTTT. It translates to CASSQDEAQPQHF. The gene calls are TRBV4-1 and TRBJ1-5; D unclear. The CDR3 consists of 13 residues. The ends were cut back, 0 bases at V and 6 bases at J, with 6 bases in the middle. Germline V gene lookup returns CDR1 MGHRA and CDR2 YSYEKL.